This TCR beta chain was retrieved from a study of radiotherapy plus CTLA-4 blockade in lung cancer. Study at large: Among patients, about 17% showed objective responses, and 30% to 40% had disease control.

This CDR3 comprises 12 residues. The germline V gene encodes CDR1 LNHDA and CDR2 SQIVND (reference sequence). The V end lost 7 bases, the J end lost 3 bases, and 10 bases lay between the germline ends. The data were produced by immunoSEQ multiplex PCR, yet TCRdb's version contains in-frame clones alone and is incomplete. The sample carries about 110,000 clones, more than 75% recorded once. The sequencing here drew on peripheral blood, taken from a patient treated with radiotherapy plus ipilimumab. The source of this sequence is a human donor with non-small cell lung cancer that progressed on radiotherapy plus ipilimumab. Some clones in this sample may be carry-over from other donors' samples. The gene calls are TRBV19 and TRBJ2-7, with unresolved D. The CDR3 DNA reads TGTGCCAGTAAGAACAGAGGCTACGAGCAGTACTTC. Residues: CASKNRGYEQYF. The variable domain in full, completed from reference TRBV19 and TRBJ2-7, reads DGGITQSPKYLFRKEGQNVTLSCEQNLNHDAMYWYRQDPGQGLRLIYYSQIVNDFQKGDIAEGYSVSREKKESFPLTVTSAQKNPTAFYLCASKNRGYEQYFGPGTRLTVT.